This record covers a single T cell receptor (beta chain). The antigen is unknown. The CDR3 covers 16 residues. Germline V lookup: CDR1 SGHDT, CDR2 YYEEEE. Germline trimming cut 3 bases from V and 7 bases from J; bases unmatched to any gene: 10. The data are from a study of shared clonotypes between healthy human individuals. Study-level findings and limits: With few donors, the genetic and exposure-history diversity represented was limited.

The study enrolled healthy HIV-negative adults without recent acute infections or vaccinations as donors. The authors split each subset's genomic DNA evenly across several immunoSEQ plates. Profiling relied on immunoSEQ multiplex PCR, and the TCRdb table lists in-frame clones only, not all of them. The repertoire holds approximately 2.4 million clones, with approximately 94% as singletons. Sequenced: naive CD4+ T cells sorted from blood. The subset is: CD45RA+ positively selected. The TCR originated in a man between 18 and 29 years old in good health. V and J are TRBV5-6 and TRBJ2-1, with TRBD2 matching over 10 bases. The CDR3 is CASSWILAGNLNEQFF. In DNA, the CDR3 is TGTGCCAGCAGCTGGATACTAGCGGGGAATTTAAATGAGCAGTTCTTC.